A single sample gave rise to the 25 T cell receptor beta chains below, sequenced in a study of T cells in localized non-small cell lung cancer. This table comes from immunoSEQ multiplex PCR, and its TCRdb copy is limited to in-frame clones, with some not included. The data show 25,000 to 35,000 clones, roughly 94% seen once. The sequencing here drew on peripheral blood, taken before any cancer treatment. These receptors all come from a woman aged 40-70 years with stage I lung adenocarcinoma.

The chain has TRBV10-2 and TRBJ2-3, with a tentative D call TRBD2 (5 bases). V was trimmed by 7 bases and J by 3 bases, leaving 11 bases between them. Germline V gene lookup returns CDR1 WSHSY and CDR2 SAAADI. CDR3 size: 13 residues. Here the CDR3 reads CASTGELTDTQYF. The CDR3 coding sequence is TGCGCCAGCACCGGGGAATTAACAGATACGCAGTATTTT.

The V gene is TRBV4-3, the J gene TRBJ2-1, with D tentatively TRBD2 (6 bases). V was pared by 4 bases and J by 4 bases, with 11 bases between. Germline loops: CDR1 LGHNA, CDR2 YSLEER. The CDR3 totals 14 residues. CDR3 DNA: TGCGCCAGCAGCCTAGCGGTGTGGTACAATGAGCAGTTCTTC. This encodes CASSLAVWYNEQFF.

The chain couples TRBV6-1 to TRBJ2-2; TRBD1 aligns across 10 bases. CDR3 length: 15 amino acids. The V gene end was trimmed by 6 bases and the J gene end by 4 bases; junction bases not matched to a gene: 5. Looked up from germline, CDR1 is MNHNS and CDR2 is SASEGT. The chain's CDR3 is CASSRDRGSTGELFF. The DNA of the CDR3 is TGTGCCAGCAGCAGGGACAGGGGAAGCACCGGGGAGCTGTTTTTT.

The V gene is TRBV9, the J gene TRBJ2-1, with a possible D match to TRBD1 (5 bases). V dropped 0 bases and J dropped 10 bases, with 11 bases sitting between them. The CDR3 consists of 13 residues. The germline CDR1 and CDR2 sequences are SGDLS and YYNGEE. The CDR3 region is CASSVARAGEQFF. The CDR3 nucleotides read TGTGCCAGCAGCGTAGCTAGGGCAGGGGAGCAGTTCTTC.

The gene calls are TRBV4-1 and TRBJ2-3, with 7 nucleotides matching TRBD1. Germline-derived CDR1 and CDR2 are MGHRA and YSYEKL. The trim removed 1 base at V and 2 bases at J, leaving 6 bases unmatched. The CDR3 covers 16 residues. The CDR3 DNA reads as TGCGCCAGCAGCCAAGCTGAGGGGGCCATCACAGATACGCAGTATTTT. It specifies CASSQAEGAITDTQYF.

The chain joins TRBV4-3 to TRBJ2-5; 13 bases are a match to TRBD2. Unmatched junction bases numbered 5, after V lost 1 base and J lost 6 bases. The CDR3 is 16 residues long. CDR1 LGHNA and CDR2 YSLEER come from the germline V gene. The CDR3 reads CASSQGLAGGRKTQYF. DNA of the CDR3: TGCGCCAGCAGCCAAGGACTAGCGGGAGGAAGAAAGACCCAGTACTTC.

The chain links TRBV28 to TRBJ1-1, with D unresolved. The V end was cut by 6 bases, the J end by 1 base, with 15 bases between. From germline, CDR1 is MDHEN and CDR2 SYDVKM. This CDR3 has 15 amino acids. The CDR3 bases are TGTGCCAGCAGCCCCTTCGAAGCAGGGAACACTGAAGCTTTCTTT. It codes for CASSPFEAGNTEAFF.

The chain is built from TRBV4-2 and TRBJ2-1, with unresolved D. The germline gives CDR1 LGHNA, CDR2 YNFKEQ. V was shortened by 4 bases and J by 0 bases, with 16 bases between the two germline ends. The CDR3 totals 17 residues. DNA for the CDR3: TGTGCCAGCAGCCTACCTTTGGGTAGCAGCTCCTACAATGAGCAGTTCTTC. It is translated as CASSLPLGSSSYNEQFF.

The rearrangement joins TRBV7-3 to TRBJ2-1, with 13 nucleotides matching TRBD2. CDR1 and CDR2 (germline): SGHTA, FQGTGA. The J segment lost 9 bases and the V segment lost 2 bases, leaving 4 bases of the junction unmatched. The CDR3 sequence is 15 residues long. DNA of the CDR3: TGTGCCAGCAGCTTATCACTAGCGGGAGGGGGTGAGCAGTTCTTC. Translating it yields CASSLSLAGGGEQFF.

This rearrangement joins TRBV9 to TRBJ1-1, with D maybe TRBD1 (6 bases). The germline CDR1 and CDR2 sequences are SGDLS and YYNGEE. The CDR3 runs to 15 residues. The germline V and J ends were trimmed by 2 bases and 1 base, with 12 bases remaining between them. This chain's CDR3 is CASSVQGKGNTEAFF. For the CDR3, the DNA is TGTGCCAGCAGCGTCCAGGGGAAAGGGAACACTGAAGCTTTCTTT. Drawing the rest from reference TRBV9 and TRBJ1-1, the complete variable domain is DSGVTQTPKHLITATGQRVTLRCSPRSGDLSVYWYQQSLDQGLQFLIQYYNGEERAKGNILERFSAQQFPDLHSELNLSSLELGDSALYFCASSVQGKGNTEAFFGQGTRLTVV.

The rearrangement links TRBV4-1 to TRBJ2-7; 10 positions agree with TRBD1. The CDR3 has 15 residues. CDR1 and CDR2 from the germline V gene are MGHRA and YSYEKL. V dropped 3 bases and J dropped 3; count of bases not matched to a gene: 5. CDR3 sequence: CASSQTGGYNYEQYF. DNA for the CDR3: TGCGCCAGCAGCCAGACAGGGGGCTACAACTACGAGCAGTACTTC.

The rearrangement links TRBV9 to TRBJ1-1; 8 bases fit TRBD1. The CDR3 sequence is 16 residues long. Germline lookup yields CDR1 SGDLS and CDR2 YYNGEE. Trimming at V came to 1 base and at J to 1 base, leaving 6 bases not matched to a gene. The CDR3 DNA follows: TGTGCCAGCAGCGTACTCAAGGACAGGGCGAACACTGAAGCTTTCTTT. The encoded protein is CASSVLKDRANTEAFF.

This sequence joins TRBV5-5 and TRBJ2-1; 7 positions match TRBD2. The germline V gene encodes CDR1 SGHKS and CDR2 YYEKEE (reference sequence). V gave up 0 bases and J gave up 3 bases; unmatched junction bases: 9. The CDR3 runs 17 residues. CDR3 nucleotide sequence: TGTGCCAGCAGCTTGGGGGTTGGGCTAGCGGACTACAATGAGCAGTTCTTC. This translates into CASSLGVGLADYNEQFF.

The rearrangement links TRBV5-1 to TRBJ1-4; D is unresolved. This CDR3 has 14 residues. With 5 bases removed from V and 11 bases from J, the gap between germline ends came to 19 bases. Germline V gene sequence: CDR1 SGHRS, CDR2 YFSETQ. The CDR3 bases are TGCGCCAGCAGACCTGCTACGGGATTGGAGAAACTGTTTTTT. Amino acid sequence: CASRPATGLEKLFF.

The V call is TRBV6-6, the J call TRBJ2-7; 7 nucleotides align to TRBD1. The CDR3 spans 13 residues. In germline, CDR1 is MNHNY, CDR2 SVGAGI (reference sequence). Trimming removed 6 bases from V and 1 base from J; junction bases left unmatched: 3. CDR3 protein: CASSWDRSYEQYF. The CDR3 DNA is TGTGCCAGCAGCTGGGACAGATCCTACGAGCAGTACTTC.

The chain has TRBV5-1 and TRBJ1-1; a weak D match, TRBD1 (6 bases). The V gene's germline CDR1 is SGHRS and CDR2 YFSETQ. This CDR3 spans 14 amino acids. V lost 0 bases and J 1 base, leaving 7 bases between the germline ends. CDR3 in amino acids: CASSLDRANTEAFF. CDR3 sequence (DNA): TGCGCCAGCAGCTTGGACAGGGCGAACACTGAAGCTTTCTTT.

The V gene is TRBV9, the J gene TRBJ2-2, with no clear D. The CDR3 covers 15 residues. V was pared by 0 bases and J by 4 bases, with 10 bases between. Germline values: CDR1 SGDLS, CDR2 YYNGEE. The CDR3 sequence is CASSVVGSLTGELFF. CDR3 in DNA: TGTGCCAGCAGCGTAGTAGGCAGCCTCACCGGGGAGCTGTTTTTT. Variable domain in full (rest from reference TRBV9 and TRBJ2-2): DSGVTQTPKHLITATGQRVTLRCSPRSGDLSVYWYQQSLDQGLQFLIQYYNGEERAKGNILERFSAQQFPDLHSELNLSSLELGDSALYFCASSVVGSLTGELFFGEGSRLTVL.

This clone was detected a few times. V gene TRBV11-2 combines with J gene TRBJ2-1; D may be TRBD2 (5 bases). The CDR3 sequence is 13 residues long. With 6 bases removed from V and 9 bases from J, the gap between germline ends came to 15 bases. The germline CDR1 and CDR2 sequences are SGHAT and FQNNGV. Here the CDR3 DNA reads TGTGCCAGCAGGGGCCCTTCGGGGTTTGAGCAGTTCTTC. Translating it yields CASRGPSGFEQFF.

This clone was recorded a few times. The chain recombines TRBV27 with TRBJ2-2; 8 nucleotides match TRBD1. Losses at the gene ends were 2 bases for V and 2 bases for J; bases not matched to a gene: 4. Germline-derived CDR1 and CDR2 are MNHEY and SMNVEV (reference sequence). There are 16 residues in the CDR3. CDR3 residues: CASSLMGQVNTGELFF. DNA of the CDR3: TGTGCCAGCAGTTTAATGGGACAGGTCAACACCGGGGAGCTGTTTTTT.

The chain carries TRBV4-3 and TRBJ2-1; tentative D call: TRBD2 (6 bases). V was cut by 4 bases and J by 0 bases, with 13 bases left in between. Looked up from germline, CDR1 is LGHNA and CDR2 is YSLEER. This CDR3 spans 16 amino acids. In nucleotides, the CDR3 is TGCGCCAGCAGCCGTCTTCCCGGGGGCTCCTACAATGAGCAGTTCTTC. As protein: CASSRLPGGSYNEQFF.

This chain joins TRBV7-3 and TRBJ2-1, with a tentative D call TRBD2 (6 bases). Trimming cost V 4 bases and J 4 bases, with 8 bases left between them. The CDR3 is made up of 13 amino acids. Germline assignment: CDR1 SGHTA and CDR2 FQGTGA. DNA for the CDR3: TGTGCCAGCAGCTCCGGGAGTTACAATGAGCAGTTCTTC. Translated: CASSSGSYNEQFF.

The genes are TRBV14 and TRBJ1-1; 9 bases are shared with TRBD1. The CDR3 contains 16 residues. V dropped 2 bases and J dropped 4; count of bases not matched to a gene: 8. Germline loops: CDR1 SGHDN, CDR2 FVKESK. DNA of the CDR3: TGTGCCAGCAGCCAACCGTGGACAGGGGATCTCACTGAAGCTTTCTTT. Protein: CASSQPWTGDLTEAFF.

The rearrangement joins TRBV2 to TRBJ2-1; 12 bases align to TRBD2. Germline CDR1 is SNHLY and CDR2 is FYNNEI. Losses at the gene ends were 5 bases for V and 10 bases for J; bases not matched to a gene: 9. CDR3 length: 15 residues. CDR3 sequence reads: CASSHQGTSGPEQFF. CDR3 bases: TGTGCCAGCAGTCACCAAGGGACTAGCGGGCCCGAGCAGTTCTTC.

The V call is TRBV7-9, the J call TRBJ2-7, with 7 bases aligning to TRBD1. Germline V gene data show CDR1 as SEHNR and CDR2 as FQNEAQ (reference sequence). Trimming cost V 2 bases and J 3 bases; bases outside gene matches: 16. The CDR3 spans 18 residues. Written as DNA, the CDR3 is TGTGCCAGCAGCTTATCCGACAGGGCCCGACAAAATTACTACGAGCAGTACTTC. This encodes CASSLSDRARQNYYEQYF.

This chain links TRBV29-1 with TRBJ1-5; weak D call: TRBD1 (5 bases). The CDR3 is 14 amino acids. V was cut by 4 bases and J by 0 bases, with 10 bases left in between. Germline assignment: CDR1 SQVTM and CDR2 ANQGSEA. CDR3 DNA: TGCAGCGTTGGGGACGGTGATAGCAATCAGCCCCAGCATTTT. Translated, it gives CSVGDGDSNQPQHF.